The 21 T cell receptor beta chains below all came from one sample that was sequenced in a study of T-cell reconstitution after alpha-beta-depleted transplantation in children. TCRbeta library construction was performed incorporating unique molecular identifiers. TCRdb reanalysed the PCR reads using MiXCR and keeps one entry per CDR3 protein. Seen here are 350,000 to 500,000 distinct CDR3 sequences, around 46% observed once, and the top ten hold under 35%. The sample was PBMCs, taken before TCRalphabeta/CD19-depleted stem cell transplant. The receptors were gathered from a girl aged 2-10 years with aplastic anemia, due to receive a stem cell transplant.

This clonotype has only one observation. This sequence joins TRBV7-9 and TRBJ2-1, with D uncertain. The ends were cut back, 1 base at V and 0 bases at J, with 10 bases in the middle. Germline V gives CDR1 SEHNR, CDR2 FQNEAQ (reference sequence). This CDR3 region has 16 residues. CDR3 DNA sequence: TGTGCCAGCAGCTTAGACCAGGCCCCCTCCTACAATGAGCAGTTCTTC. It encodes CASSLDQAPSYNEQFF.

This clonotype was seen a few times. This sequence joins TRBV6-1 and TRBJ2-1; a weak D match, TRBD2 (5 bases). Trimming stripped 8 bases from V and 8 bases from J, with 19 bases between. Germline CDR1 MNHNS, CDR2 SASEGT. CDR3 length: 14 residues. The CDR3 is CASLMGGPVYEQFF. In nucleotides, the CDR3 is TGTGCCAGCCTGATGGGCGGGCCCGTCTATGAGCAGTTCTTC.

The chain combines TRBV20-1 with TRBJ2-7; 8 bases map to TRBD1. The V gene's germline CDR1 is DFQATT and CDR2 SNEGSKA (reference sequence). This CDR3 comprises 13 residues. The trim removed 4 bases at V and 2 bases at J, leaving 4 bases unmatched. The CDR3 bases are TGCAGTGCTAAGACAGGGGATACCTACGAGCAGTACTTC. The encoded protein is CSAKTGDTYEQYF.

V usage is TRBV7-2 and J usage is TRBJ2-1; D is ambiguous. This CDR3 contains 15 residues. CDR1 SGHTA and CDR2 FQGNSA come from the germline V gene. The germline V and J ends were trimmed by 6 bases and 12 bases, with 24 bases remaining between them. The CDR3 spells CASRLGGVGSLGQFF. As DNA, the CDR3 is TGTGCCAGCAGGCTAGGTGGGGTAGGCAGCCTAGGGCAGTTCTTC.

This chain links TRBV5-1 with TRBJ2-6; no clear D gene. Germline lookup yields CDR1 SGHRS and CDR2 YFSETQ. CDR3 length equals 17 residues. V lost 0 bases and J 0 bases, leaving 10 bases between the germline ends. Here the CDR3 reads CASSLVGGSSGANVLTF. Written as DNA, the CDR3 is TGCGCCAGCAGCTTGGTGGGCGGAAGCTCTGGGGCCAACGTCCTGACTTTC.

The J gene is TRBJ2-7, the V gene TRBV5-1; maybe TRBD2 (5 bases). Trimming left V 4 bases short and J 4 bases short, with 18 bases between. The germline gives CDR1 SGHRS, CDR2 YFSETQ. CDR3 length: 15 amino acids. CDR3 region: CASSPWGDGSYEQYF. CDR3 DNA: TGCGCCAGCAGCCCGTGGGGAGACGGATCATACGAGCAGTACTTC. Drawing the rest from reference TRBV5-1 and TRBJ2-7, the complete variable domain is KAGVTQTPRYLIKTRGQQVTLSCSPISGHRSVSWYQQTPGQGLQFLFEYFSETQRNKGNFPGRFSGRQFSNSRSEMNVSTLELGDSALYLCASSPWGDGSYEQYFGPGTRLTVT.

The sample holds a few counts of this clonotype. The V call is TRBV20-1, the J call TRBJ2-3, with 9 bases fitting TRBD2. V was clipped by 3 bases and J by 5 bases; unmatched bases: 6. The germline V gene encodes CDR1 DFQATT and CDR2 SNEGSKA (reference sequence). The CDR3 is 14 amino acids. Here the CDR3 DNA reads TGCAGTGCTAGGCTAGAAGCGGGGGGAGATACGCAGTATTTT. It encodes CSARLEAGGDTQYF.

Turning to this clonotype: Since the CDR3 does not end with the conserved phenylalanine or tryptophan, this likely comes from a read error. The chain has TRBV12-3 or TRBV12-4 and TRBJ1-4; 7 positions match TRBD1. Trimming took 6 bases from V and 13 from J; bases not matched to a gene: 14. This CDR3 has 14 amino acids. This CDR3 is CASSPGQPLAILFI. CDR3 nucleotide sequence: TGTGCCAGCAGCCCGGGACAGCCCCTTGCAATACTGTTTATT.

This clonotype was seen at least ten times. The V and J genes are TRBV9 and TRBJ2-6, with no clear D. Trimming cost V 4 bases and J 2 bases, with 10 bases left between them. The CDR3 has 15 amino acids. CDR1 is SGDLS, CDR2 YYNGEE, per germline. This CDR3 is CASSPPLTGANVLTF. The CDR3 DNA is TGTGCCAGCAGCCCCCCGCTAACTGGGGCCAACGTCCTGACTTTC.

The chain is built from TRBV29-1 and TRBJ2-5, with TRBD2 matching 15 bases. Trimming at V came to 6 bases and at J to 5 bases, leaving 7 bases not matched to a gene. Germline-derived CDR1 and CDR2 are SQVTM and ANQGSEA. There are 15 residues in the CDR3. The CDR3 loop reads CSVLGTSGGRETQYF. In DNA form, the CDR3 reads TGCAGCGTCCTCGGGACTAGCGGGGGGCGGGAGACCCAGTACTTC.

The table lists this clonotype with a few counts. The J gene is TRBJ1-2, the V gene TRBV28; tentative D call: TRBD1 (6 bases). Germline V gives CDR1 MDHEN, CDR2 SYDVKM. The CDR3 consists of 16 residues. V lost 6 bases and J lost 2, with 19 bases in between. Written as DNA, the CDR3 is TGTGCCAGCAGGGTACAGGGTACTAATGGGAACTATGGCTACACCTTC. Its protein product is CASRVQGTNGNYGYTF.

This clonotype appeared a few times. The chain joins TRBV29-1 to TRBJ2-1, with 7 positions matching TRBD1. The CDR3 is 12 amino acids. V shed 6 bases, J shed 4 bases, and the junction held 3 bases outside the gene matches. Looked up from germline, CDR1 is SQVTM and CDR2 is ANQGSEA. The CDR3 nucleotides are TGCAGCGTAAGGACAGGTTACAATGAGCAGTTCTTC. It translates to CSVRTGYNEQFF.

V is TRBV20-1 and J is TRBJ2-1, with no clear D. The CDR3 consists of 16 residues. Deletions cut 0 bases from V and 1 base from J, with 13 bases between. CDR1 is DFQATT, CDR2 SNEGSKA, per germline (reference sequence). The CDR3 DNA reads TGCAGTGCTAGAGATTTTTTTGGCGGATCCTACAATGAGCAGTTCTTC. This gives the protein CSARDFFGGSYNEQFF.

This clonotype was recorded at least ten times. CDR3: CASSLAVLYDNQPQHF. The CDR3, as DNA: TGTGCCAGCAGCTTAGCGGTACTGTATGACAATCAGCCCCAGCATTTT. This chain links TRBV7-9 with TRBJ1-5; D remains ambiguous. Germline loops: CDR1 SEHNR, CDR2 FQNEAQ (reference sequence). The CDR3 extends over 16 amino acids. The V and J ends lost 0 bases and 3 bases respectively, with 12 bases between them.

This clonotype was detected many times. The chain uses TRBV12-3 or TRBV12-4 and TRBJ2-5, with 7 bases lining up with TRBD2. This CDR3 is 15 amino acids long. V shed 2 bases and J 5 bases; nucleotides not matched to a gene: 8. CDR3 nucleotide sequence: TGTGCCAGCAGTTTAAGGCGGGACGGGAGGGAGACCCAGTACTTC. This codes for CASSLRRDGRETQYF.

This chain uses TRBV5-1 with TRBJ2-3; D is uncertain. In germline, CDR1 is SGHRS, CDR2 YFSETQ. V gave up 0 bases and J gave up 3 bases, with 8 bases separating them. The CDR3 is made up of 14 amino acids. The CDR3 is CASSLASETDTQYF. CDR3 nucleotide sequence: TGCGCCAGCAGCTTGGCCTCTGAGACAGATACGCAGTATTTT.

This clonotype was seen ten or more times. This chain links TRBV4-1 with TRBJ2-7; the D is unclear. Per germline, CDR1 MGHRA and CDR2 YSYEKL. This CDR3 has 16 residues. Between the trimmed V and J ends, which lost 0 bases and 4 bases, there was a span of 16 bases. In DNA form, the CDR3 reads TGCGCCAGCAGCCAAGATAATCTATCCCCCTCGTACGAGCAGTACTTC. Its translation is CASSQDNLSPSYEQYF.

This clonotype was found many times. The CDR3 here is CASSQGTGSLYEQYF. The CDR3 DNA follows: TGTGCCAGCAGCCAAGGGACAGGCTCCCTGTACGAGCAGTACTTC. The chain employs TRBV3-1 and TRBJ2-7; 7 nucleotides match TRBD1. The CDR3 runs 15 residues. The V segment lost 1 base and the J segment 4 bases; nucleotides outside the gene matches: 7. The V gene's germline CDR1 is LGHDT and CDR2 YNNKEL (reference sequence).

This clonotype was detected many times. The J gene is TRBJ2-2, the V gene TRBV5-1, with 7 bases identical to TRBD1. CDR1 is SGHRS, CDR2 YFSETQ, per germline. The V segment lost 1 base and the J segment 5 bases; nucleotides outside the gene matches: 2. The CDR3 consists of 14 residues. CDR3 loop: CASSLTGATGELFF. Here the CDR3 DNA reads TGCGCCAGCAGCTTGACAGGGGCGACCGGGGAGCTGTTTTTT.

CDR3 amino acids: CASSLRDDSPLHF. The DNA of the CDR3 is TGTGCCAGCAGCCTCCGGGACGATTCACCCCTCCACTTT. The genes are TRBV7-9 and TRBJ1-6, with a tentative D call TRBD1 (5 bases). Trimming removed 5 bases at V and 8 bases at J, with 10 bases between. Germline V CDR1 and CDR2: SEHNR, FQNEAQ (reference sequence). This CDR3 region has 13 residues. Filled out from reference TRBV7-9 and TRBJ1-6, the complete variable domain reads DTGVSQNPRHKITKRGQNVTFRCDPISEHNRLYWYRQTLGQGPEFLTYFQNEAQLEKSRLLSDRFSAERPKGSFSTLEIQRTEQGDSAMYLCASSLRDDSPLHFGNGTRLTVT.

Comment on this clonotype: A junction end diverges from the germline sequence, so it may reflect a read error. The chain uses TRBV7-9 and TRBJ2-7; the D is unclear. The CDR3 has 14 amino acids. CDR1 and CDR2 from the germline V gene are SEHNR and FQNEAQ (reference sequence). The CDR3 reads CGSSPPTSTYEQYF. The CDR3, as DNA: TGTGGCAGCAGCCCCCCGACCAGCACCTACGAGCAGTACTTC. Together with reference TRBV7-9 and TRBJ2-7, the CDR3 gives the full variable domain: DTGVSQNPRHKITKRGQNVTFRCDPISEHNRLYWYRQTLGQGPEFLTYFQNEAQLEKSRLLSDRFSAERPKGSFSTLEIQRTEQGDSAMYLCGSSPPTSTYEQYFGPGTRLTVT.